The 26 T cell receptor beta chains below come from one sample, sequenced in a study of identical twins. One entry per CDR3 protein, called by TCRdb with MiXCR from the 5' RACE reads. The table shows approximately 690,000 distinct CDR3 sequences, with roughly 6% occurring only once. Input material: naive T cells sorted from blood. All receptors derive from a man younger than 35 in good health.

Only a few counts were recorded for this clonotype. The rearrangement joins TRBV19 to TRBJ2-2, with TRBD1 matching over 9 bases. The CDR3 loop spans 15 amino acids. Germline assignment: CDR1 LNHDA and CDR2 SQIVND (reference sequence). With V trimmed by 5 bases and J by 4 bases, 5 bases remained unmatched. CDR3 sequence (DNA): TGTGCCAGTAGTCCACAGGGGGCCGTCACCGGGGAGCTGTTTTTT. Translating it yields CASSPQGAVTGELFF. The entire variable domain, with the rest obtained from reference TRBV19 and TRBJ2-2, is as follows: DGGITQSPKYLFRKEGQNVTLSCEQNLNHDAMYWYRQDPGQGLRLIYYSQIVNDFQKGDIAEGYSVSREKKESFPLTVTSAQKNPTAFYLCASSPQGAVTGELFFGEGSRLTVL.

At least ten counts were recorded for this clonotype. The chain has TRBV6-1 and TRBJ2-3, with TRBD2 matching over 9 bases. The germline CDR1 and CDR2 sequences are MNHNS and SASEGT. CDR3 size: 14 residues. J lost 2 bases, V lost 6 bases, and 3 bases had no gene match. CDR3 in DNA: TGTGCCAGCAGCCGACTAGCGGCCACAGATACGCAGTATTTT. Translated, it gives CASSRLAATDTQYF.

V is TRBV12-3 or TRBV12-4 and J is TRBJ2-7, with 9 bases fitting TRBD2. The CDR3 loop spans 14 amino acids. The trim removed 5 bases at V and 5 bases at J, leaving 7 bases unmatched. The CDR3 DNA sequence: TGTGCCAGCAGTGGAACCGGGACTAGCCACGAGCAGTACTTC. Protein: CASSGTGTSHEQYF.

As DNA, the CDR3 is TGTGCCAGCAGCTCACTCCGGGACAGGAACACCGGGGAGCTGTTTTTT. Translation: CASSSLRDRNTGELFF. The chain has TRBV7-9 and TRBJ2-2; 7 positions agree with TRBD1. The germline CDR1 and CDR2 sequences are SEHNR and FQNEAQ (reference sequence). V lost 4 bases, J lost 1 base, and 6 bases stayed unmatched. The CDR3 is 16 residues long.

The sample holds many counts of this clonotype. The chain joins TRBV10-2 to TRBJ2-7; D gene unclear. The germline gives CDR1 WSHSY, CDR2 SAAADI. The V and J ends lost 6 bases and 4 bases respectively, with 10 bases between them. The CDR3 loop spans 12 amino acids. CDR3 amino acids: CASRGGEYEQYF. The CDR3 coding sequence is TGCGCCAGCAGAGGTGGGGAATACGAGCAGTACTTC.

This clonotype was counted only a few times. This rearrangement joins TRBV3-1 to TRBJ1-1, with D perhaps matching TRBD1 (6 bases). V dropped 2 bases and J dropped 11 bases, with 12 bases sitting between them. The germline V gene encodes CDR1 LGHDT and CDR2 YNNKEL (reference sequence). The CDR3 consists of 12 residues. The CDR3 here is CASSQRGAKAFF. The CDR3 bases are TGTGCCAGCAGCCAAAGGGGGGCAAAGGCTTTCTTT.

This clonotype has just a few counts. This rearrangement joins TRBV5-1 to TRBJ2-7; TRBD2 aligns across 14 bases. The CDR3 contains 17 residues. The J segment lost 0 bases and the V segment lost 4 bases, leaving 6 bases of the junction unmatched. CDR1 is SGHRS and CDR2 is YFSETQ in the germline V gene. CDR3 sequence: CASSVGLAGESSYEQYF. CDR3 nucleotides: TGCGCCAGCAGCGTGGGACTAGCGGGAGAAAGCTCCTACGAGCAGTACTTC.

The table lists this clonotype with many counts. CDR3: CASSFPGRNRGYTF. DNA for the CDR3: TGTGCCAGCAGTTTCCCCGGGAGAAATCGCGGCTACACCTTC. This chain links TRBV6-2 or TRBV6-3 with TRBJ1-2; no firm D call. The germline V gene has CDR1 MNHEY and CDR2 SVGEGT. Trimming took 4 bases from V and 8 from J, leaving 17 bases between them. The CDR3 extends over 14 amino acids.

This clonotype was seen only a few times. The J gene is TRBJ1-1, the V gene TRBV12-3 or TRBV12-4, with TRBD1 matching 9 bases. Losses at the gene ends were 6 bases for V and 5 bases for J; bases not matched to a gene: 10. CDR3 length: 15 residues. The DNA for the CDR3 is TGTGCCAGCAGGCCACTCCGGGACAGGGCGACTGAAGCTTTCTTT. Protein: CASRPLRDRATEAFF.

The chain combines TRBV5-1 with TRBJ2-7, with TRBD2 matching over 8 bases. V was clipped by 0 bases and J by 5 bases; unmatched bases: 4. The CDR3 contains 14 residues. Germline CDR1 is SGHRS and CDR2 is YFSETQ. CDR3 nucleotide sequence: TGCGCCAGCAGCTTGGGAGCGGGAGCGGACGAGCAGTACGTC. It translates to CASSLGAGADEQYV.

This clonotype was observed many times. V is TRBV6-4 and J is TRBJ2-1; D is uncertain. Per the germline V gene, CDR1 is MRHNA and CDR2 is SNTAGT. The CDR3 has 14 residues. The V end lost 1 base, the J end lost 7 bases, and 11 bases lay between the germline ends. CDR3 protein: CASSDLGGGNEQFF. In DNA, the CDR3 is TGTGCCAGCAGTGACTTGGGCGGTGGAAATGAGCAGTTCTTC.

V is TRBV5-1 and J is TRBJ2-1; 9 bases are shared with TRBD1. The CDR3 is made up of 14 amino acids. Losses at the gene ends were 4 bases for V and 6 bases for J; bases not matched to a gene: 5. Germline lookup yields CDR1 SGHRS and CDR2 YFSETQ. CDR3 coding DNA: TGCGCCAGCAGCATACAGGGGGCGCTCAATGAGCAGTTCTTC. It codes for CASSIQGALNEQFF.

This clonotype turned up a few times. V and J are TRBV27 and TRBJ1-2; no definite D call. Deletions cut 3 bases from V and 6 bases from J, with 11 bases between. The CDR3 is made up of 13 amino acids. Germline CDR1 is MNHEY and CDR2 is SMNVEV (reference sequence). CDR3 DNA: TGTGCCAGCAGTTTTACAGCGGAAAATGGCTACACCTTC. This codes for CASSFTAENGYTF.

This clonotype was seen only a few times. This chain uses TRBV20-1 with TRBJ1-2, with D uncertain. The length of the CDR3 is 14 residues. Germline CDR1 reads DFQATT; CDR2 reads SNEGSKA (reference sequence). Trimming removed 2 bases at V and 4 bases at J, with 14 bases between. The CDR3 DNA is TGCAGTGCTAGACCCGGGGAGCGTGGCTATGGCTACACCTTC. Its translation is CSARPGERGYGYTF.

At least ten counts were recorded for this clonotype. The CDR3 reads CAISQGTGELFF. In nucleotides, the CDR3 is TGTGCCATCAGTCAGGGCACCGGGGAGCTGTTTTTT. The chain recombines TRBV10-3 with TRBJ2-2, with a possible D match to TRBD1 (5 bases). V was clipped by 5 bases and J by 4 bases, with 5 bases between them. Germline V gene data show CDR1 as ENHRY and CDR2 as SYGVKD. This CDR3 is built from 12 residues.

The table lists this clonotype with a few counts. V gene TRBV5-1 combines with J gene TRBJ2-2, with D perhaps matching TRBD1 (6 bases). Germline V gene data show CDR1 as SGHRS and CDR2 as YFSETQ. This CDR3 has 15 residues. The V and J ends lost 0 bases and 10 bases respectively, with 16 bases between them. The DNA of the CDR3 is TGCGCCAGCAGCTTGGTACTCGGGACACCCGTGGAGCTGTTTTTT. It specifies CASSLVLGTPVELFF. The whole variable domain, filled in from reference TRBV5-1 and TRBJ2-2, reads KAGVTQTPRYLIKTRGQQVTLSCSPISGHRSVSWYQQTPGQGLQFLFEYFSETQRNKGNFPGRFSGRQFSNSRSEMNVSTLELGDSALYLCASSLVLGTPVELFFGEGSRLTVL.

This clonotype was observed at least ten times. Written as DNA, the CDR3 is TGCGCCAGCAGCTACACCGGGACTAGCGGGTACAATGAGCAGTTCTTC. The encoded protein is CASSYTGTSGYNEQFF. The gene calls are TRBV5-1 and TRBJ2-1, with 12 bases fitting TRBD2. Germline CDR1 SGHRS, CDR2 YFSETQ. The junction had 5 bases not matched to a gene; V was cut back by 3 bases and J by 4 bases. The length of the CDR3 is 16 residues.

The CDR3 DNA reads TGCGCCAGCAGCCAAATCTCGGAATACGGCTACACCTTC. Encoded protein: CASSQISEYGYTF. The chain combines TRBV4-3 with TRBJ1-2; D gene ambiguous. This CDR3 is 13 amino acids long. The germline CDR1 and CDR2 sequences are LGHNA and YSLEER. V lost 2 bases to trimming and J lost 8 bases, with 12 bases between them.

This clonotype has more than one count but fewer than ten. The chain combines TRBV5-1 with TRBJ2-7; D is undetermined. The germline V and J ends were trimmed by 4 bases and 6 bases, with 20 bases remaining between them. CDR1 is SGHRS and CDR2 is YFSETQ in the germline V gene. The CDR3 length is 15 residues. The CDR3 here is CASSPAMWEASEQYF. CDR3 DNA sequence: TGCGCCAGCAGCCCGGCCATGTGGGAAGCCTCCGAGCAGTACTTC. Based on the CDR3 plus reference TRBV5-1 and TRBJ2-7, the full variable domain is KAGVTQTPRYLIKTRGQQVTLSCSPISGHRSVSWYQQTPGQGLQFLFEYFSETQRNKGNFPGRFSGRQFSNSRSEMNVSTLELGDSALYLCASSPAMWEASEQYFGPGTRLTVT.

This clonotype occurred many times. Here the CDR3 DNA reads TGTGCCAGCAGACTTAGCGGGAGTTATGAGCAGTTCTTC. It translates to CASRLSGSYEQFF. The rearrangement links TRBV12-3 or TRBV12-4 to TRBJ2-1; 9 bases line up with TRBD2. The CDR3 sequence is 13 residues long. With 6 bases clipped from V and 8 bases from J, the junction kept 5 bases outside the gene matches.

In this sample, this clonotype turned up many times. Here the CDR3 DNA reads TGTGCCAGCAGCGGGGGGGGAGCGAACACTGAAGCTTTCTTT. This translates into CASSGGGANTEAFF. The J gene is TRBJ1-1, the V gene TRBV5-6; a possible D gene is TRBD1 (5 bases). This CDR3 is 14 amino acids long. The germline V and J ends were trimmed by 4 bases and 1 base, with 11 bases remaining between them. In germline, CDR1 is SGHDT, CDR2 YYEEEE.

This clonotype was seen a few times. The chain links TRBV5-1 to TRBJ2-7, with D tentatively TRBD1 or TRBD2 (5 bases each). The V and J ends lost 7 bases and 0 bases respectively, with 14 bases between them. The CDR3 loop spans 14 amino acids. Germline assignment: CDR1 SGHRS and CDR2 YFSETQ. The CDR3 reads CASGGHVGSYEQYV. The CDR3 bases are TGCGCCAGCGGAGGACACGTCGGCTCCTACGAGCAGTACGTC.

This chain connects TRBV5-1 to TRBJ2-1, with 9 bases aligning to TRBD2. Germline lookup yields CDR1 SGHRS and CDR2 YFSETQ. The CDR3 is 17 amino acids. Losses at the gene ends were 4 bases for V and 6 bases for J; bases not matched to a gene: 14. The CDR3 nucleotides read TGCGCCAGCAGCCCGGAGATGACGGGACTAGCCCTCAATGAGCAGTTCTTC. It encodes CASSPEMTGLALNEQFF.

This clonotype was detected ten times or more. This chain links TRBV24-1 with TRBJ2-7, with 8 bases aligning to TRBD1. In germline, CDR1 is KGHDR, CDR2 SFDVKD. V trimming: 4 bases; J trimming: 5 bases; junction bases outside the gene matches: 9. This CDR3 spans 15 amino acids. The DNA for the CDR3 is TGTGCCACCAGTGACGGACAGGGTAGTCCTCACGAGCAGTACTTC. This encodes CATSDGQGSPHEQYF.

This clonotype has a count of ten or more. The chain combines TRBV7-8 with TRBJ1-2; 7 bases match TRBD1. Germline-derived CDR1 and CDR2 are SGHVS and FQNEAQ. J lost 7 bases, V lost 4 bases, and 6 bases had no gene match. The CDR3 extends over 13 amino acids. The CDR3 DNA reads as TGTGCCAGCAGCTCCGGACAGGCCCCTGGCTACACCTTC. This encodes CASSSGQAPGYTF.

V is TRBV2 and J is TRBJ1-5; 10 nucleotides align to TRBD1. Germline V gene sequence: CDR1 SNHLY, CDR2 FYNNEI. CDR3 length: 14 amino acids. Trimming at V came to 3 bases and at J to 7 bases, leaving 3 bases not matched to a gene. CDR3 residues: CASSEGQGWQPQHF. In DNA form, the CDR3 reads TGTGCCAGCAGTGAGGGACAGGGGTGGCAGCCCCAGCATTTT.